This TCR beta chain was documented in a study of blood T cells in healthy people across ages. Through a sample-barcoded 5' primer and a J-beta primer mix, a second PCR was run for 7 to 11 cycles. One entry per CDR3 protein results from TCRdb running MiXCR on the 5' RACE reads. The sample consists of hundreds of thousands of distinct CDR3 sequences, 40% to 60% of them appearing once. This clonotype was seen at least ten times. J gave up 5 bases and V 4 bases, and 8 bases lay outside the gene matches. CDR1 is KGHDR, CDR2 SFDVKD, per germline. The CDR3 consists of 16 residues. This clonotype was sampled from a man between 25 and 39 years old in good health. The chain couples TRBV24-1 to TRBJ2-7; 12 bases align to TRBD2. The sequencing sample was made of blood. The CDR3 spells CATSEATSGGSNEQYF. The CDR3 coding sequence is TGTGCCACCAGTGAGGCGACTAGCGGGGGTTCAAACGAGCAGTACTTC.